Listed below are T cell receptor beta chains from one sample, sequenced in a study of blood T cell repertoires in COVID-19. Data came from immunoSEQ multiplex PCR; TCRdb stores just in-frame clones and leaves some out. The profile shows fewer than 650,000 clones, about 88% of them singletons. The sequenced sample was peripheral blood. The receptor source for this set is a woman aged 45-60 years with COVID-19, enrolled during active disease. The CDR3 runs from the conserved cysteine through the conserved F or W. The order of the fields is J gene, D gene, V gene, clone size, CDR3 protein, CDR3 DNA. D genes are given only for firm matches. Size is omitted from some rows. Given values are once, few, many or a class for expanded clones.

J: TRBJ1-2; D: -; V: TRBV18; size: -; CDR3: CASSLLSEANYGYTF; DNA: TGTGCCAGCTCCCTATTGTCGGAGGCCAACTATGGCTACACCTTC
J: TRBJ1-2; D: -; V: TRBV4-1; size: -; CDR3: CASSQGEATSNYGYTF; DNA: TGCGCCAGCAGCCAAGGAGAGGCGACGTCTAACTATGGCTACACCTTC
J: TRBJ2-1; D: -; V: TRBV4-2; size: -; CDR3: CASSRPLLSYNEQFF; DNA: TGTGCCAGCAGCCGGCCACTATTATCCTACAATGAGCAGTTCTTC
J: TRBJ2-2; D: -; V: TRBV4-1; size: -; CDR3: CASSPLQGPGELFF; DNA: TGCGCCAGCAGCCCCCTACAGGGCCCCGGGGAGCTGTTTTTT
J: TRBJ2-1; D: TRBD2; V: TRBV28; size: -; CDR3: CASKVHGTSGGAYNEQFF; DNA: TGTGCCAGCAAGGTCCACGGGACTAGCGGGGGGGCCTACAATGAGCAGTTCTTC
J: TRBJ2-1; D: TRBD2; V: TRBV30; size: -; CDR3: CAWSSYTSGGATEQFF; DNA: TGTGCCTGGAGCTCATATACTAGCGGGGGGGCCACTGAGCAGTTCTTC
J: TRBJ1-2; D: -; V: TRBV5-4; size: -; CDR3: CASSSINRRSGDGYTF; DNA: TGTGCCAGCAGCTCGATAAACAGGCGCTCGGGAGACGGCTACACCTTC
J: TRBJ2-3; D: TRBD2; V: TRBV5-1; size: -; CDR3: CASSSGGAEDTQYF; DNA: TGCGCCAGCAGTAGCGGGGGGGCAGAGGATACGCAGTATTTT
J: TRBJ1-6; D: -; V: TRBV30; size: -; CDR3: CAWSRSGGGTLHF; DNA: TGTGCCTGGAGCCGTTCCGGGGGAGGGACCCTCCACTTT
J: TRBJ2-1; D: TRBD2; V: TRBV27; size: -; CDR3: CASSSRTSGRNEQFF; DNA: TGTGCCAGCAGTTCCCGGACTAGCGGTCGGAATGAGCAGTTCTTC
J: TRBJ2-7; D: TRBD1; V: TRBV5-1; size: -; CDR3: CASRTGTGGNEQYF; DNA: TGCGCCAGCAGAACCGGGACAGGGGGCAACGAGCAGTACTTC
J: TRBJ1-2; D: -; V: TRBV4-1; size: once; CDR3: CASSQVPGYGYTF; DNA: TGCGCCAGCAGCCAAGTACCCGGCTATGGCTACACCTTC
J: TRBJ1-1; D: -; V: TRBV11-3; size: -; CDR3: CASSITSNTEAFF; DNA: TGTGCCAGCAGCATTACAAGTAACACTGAAGCTTTCTTT
J: TRBJ2-3; D: -; V: TRBV15; size: once; CDR3: CATSRGVGAQTDTQYF; DNA: TGTGCCACCAGCAGAGGGGTGGGGGCGCAAACAGATACGCAGTATTTT
J: TRBJ1-2; D: -; V: TRBV27; size: -; CDR3: CASSFGQLYGYTF; DNA: TGTGCCAGCAGTTTCGGACAGCTATATGGCTACACCTTC
J: TRBJ1-6; D: -; V: TRBV6-5; size: -; CDR3: CASSYFAGGGNSPLHF; DNA: TGTGCCAGCAGTTACTTCGCCGGTGGAGGGAATTCACCCCTCCACTTT
J: TRBJ1-2; D: TRBD1; V: TRBV24-1; size: once; CDR3: CATSETGTDYGYTF; DNA: TGTGCCACCAGTGAAACCGGGACAGACTATGGCTACACCTTC
J: TRBJ1-1; D: -; V: TRBV5-1; size: once; CDR3: CASSSTGGPSEAFF; DNA: TGCGCCAGCAGCTCCACCGGTGGCCCTAGTGAAGCTTTCTTT
J: TRBJ2-2; D: -; V: TRBV20-1; size: -; CDR3: CSALVSGELFF; DNA: TGCAGTGCTTTGGTTAGCGGGGAGCTGTTTTTT
J: TRBJ2-2; D: -; V: TRBV4-1; size: -; CDR3: CASSWEQVGGELFF; DNA: TGCGCCAGCAGCTGGGAACAGGTTGGCGGGGAGCTGTTTTTT
J: TRBJ2-5; D: -; V: TRBV3-1/TRBV3-2; size: -; CDR3: CASSQTPETQYF; DNA: TGTGCCAGCAGCCAAACTCCCGAGACCCAGTACTTC
J: TRBJ2-3; D: -; V: TRBV6-5; size: -; CDR3: CASSLGSYTDTQYF; DNA: TGTGCCAGCAGCCTAGGATCATACACAGATACGCAGTATTTT
J: TRBJ2-7; D: -; V: TRBV12-3/TRBV12-4; size: -; CDR3: CASSPTGYEQYF; DNA: TGTGCCAGCAGCCCTACAGGGTACGAGCAGTACTTC
J: TRBJ1-1; D: TRBD1; V: TRBV27; size: -; CDR3: CATMQGASTEAFF; DNA: TGTGCCACCATGCAGGGGGCAAGCACTGAAGCTTTCTTT
J: TRBJ2-7; D: -; V: TRBV28; size: -; CDR3: CASTSPRGGRGSEQYF; DNA: TGTGCCAGCACCTCCCCCCGCGGAGGCAGGGGATCCGAGCAGTACTTC
J: TRBJ2-3; D: -; V: TRBV15; size: -; CDR3: CATSGSKTSADTQYF; DNA: TGTGCCACCAGCGGATCTAAAACAAGCGCGGATACGCAGTATTTT
J: TRBJ1-5; D: TRBD1; V: TRBV12-5; size: -; CDR3: CASGDRGDLGNQPQHF; DNA: TGTGCTAGTGGGGACAGGGGGGATTTAGGCAATCAGCCCCAGCATTTT
J: TRBJ2-3; D: -; V: TRBV3-1/TRBV3-2; size: once; CDR3: CATSQRQTSTDTQYF; DNA: TGTGCCACCAGCCAACGTCAGACTAGCACAGATACGCAGTATTTT
J: TRBJ2-5; D: -; V: TRBV29-1; size: -; CDR3: CSVEVQGQETQYF; DNA: TGCAGCGTTGAAGTCCAGGGGCAAGAGACCCAGTACTTC
J: TRBJ2-1; D: TRBD1; V: TRBV7-2; size: -; CDR3: CASRSRQGSEQFF; DNA: TGTGCCAGCAGATCTCGACAGGGAAGTGAGCAGTTCTTC
J: TRBJ1-5; D: -; V: TRBV7-2; size: -; CDR3: CASSPTGGRQPQHF; DNA: TGTGCCAGCAGCCCAACAGGCGGCCGGCAGCCCCAGCATTTT
J: TRBJ1-3; D: -; V: TRBV25-1; size: -; CDR3: CASSEAGSGNTIYF; DNA: TGTGCCAGCAGTGAGGCAGGGTCCGGAAACACCATATATTTT
J: TRBJ1-1; D: -; V: TRBV6-6; size: -; CDR3: CASRLGGQGNTEAFF; DNA: TGTGCCAGCAGGTTAGGTGGACAAGGGAACACTGAAGCTTTCTTT
J: TRBJ2-3; D: TRBD1; V: TRBV12-5; size: -; CDR3: CASGGQGGTDTQYF; DNA: TGTGCTAGTGGTGGACAGGGGGGCACAGATACGCAGTATTTT
J: TRBJ2-3; D: TRBD1; V: TRBV6-2/TRBV6-3; size: -; CDR3: CASSYGTGRDTQYF; DNA: TGTGCCAGCAGTTACGGGACAGGGAGAGATACGCAGTATTTT
J: TRBJ2-2; D: -; V: TRBV4-1; size: -; CDR3: CASSQQTPLITGELFF; DNA: TGCGCCAGCAGCCAACAGACTCCCCTAATCACCGGGGAGCTGTTTTTT
J: TRBJ1-5; D: -; V: TRBV5-5; size: -; CDR3: CASSPGTTRDQPQHF; DNA: TGTGCCAGCAGCCCCGGGACAACTCGGGATCAGCCCCAGCATTTT
J: TRBJ1-2; D: -; V: TRBV9; size: -; CDR3: CASSVEVGPHGYTF; DNA: TGTGCCAGCAGCGTAGAAGTCGGTCCTCATGGCTACACCTTC
J: TRBJ2-4; D: -; V: TRBV5-6; size: -; CDR3: CASSRQGTLGKNIQYF; DNA: TGTGCCAGCAGCCGGCAGGGGACGTTAGGCAAAAACATTCAGTACTTC
J: TRBJ2-3; D: TRBD2; V: TRBV4-1; size: -; CDR3: CASSQERGEDTQYF; DNA: TGCGCCAGCAGCCAAGAGCGGGGGGAGGATACGCAGTATTTT
J: TRBJ2-1; D: -; V: TRBV29-1; size: few; CDR3: CSVEVGLDGYNEQFF; DNA: TGCAGCGTTGAAGTGGGTCTAGACGGGTACAATGAGCAGTTCTTC
J: TRBJ2-7; D: -; V: TRBV10-3; size: -; CDR3: CATYDYGYEQYF; DNA: TGTGCCACTTATGATTACGGGTACGAGCAGTACTTC
J: TRBJ2-1; D: TRBD2; V: TRBV29-1; size: -; CDR3: CSIGRKPGLEAVGEQFF; DNA: TGCAGCATTGGCCGGAAACCTGGACTAGAGGCGGTCGGGGAGCAGTTCTTC
J: TRBJ2-1; D: TRBD1; V: TRBV3-1/TRBV3-2; size: -; CDR3: CASSHPDRASYNEQFF; DNA: TGTGCCAGCAGCCACCCCGACAGGGCTTCCTACAATGAGCAGTTCTTC
J: TRBJ2-3; D: -; V: TRBV11-2; size: -; CDR3: CASSSLGGADTQYF; DNA: TGTGCCAGCAGCTCCCTAGGGGGGGCAGATACGCAGTATTTT
J: TRBJ1-2; D: -; V: TRBV11-2; size: once; CDR3: CASSFPTRGGYTF; DNA: TGTGCCAGCAGCTTTCCCACCCGGGGTGGCTACACCTTC
J: TRBJ2-3; D: -; V: TRBV12-3/TRBV12-4; size: -; CDR3: CASTKSPDTQYF; DNA: TGTGCCAGCACCAAGAGCCCAGATACGCAGTATTTT
J: TRBJ1-2; D: TRBD1; V: TRBV6-6; size: -; CDR3: CASSTGTGAYYGYTF; DNA: TGTGCCAGCAGTACCGGGACAGGGGCATACTATGGCTACACCTTC
J: TRBJ1-1; D: -; V: TRBV11-3; size: -; CDR3: CASSRGGGMNTEAFF; DNA: TGTGCCAGCAGCCGTGGGGGGGGCATGAACACTGAAGCTTTCTTT
J: TRBJ2-3; D: -; V: TRBV18; size: -; CDR3: CASSPPSPRTDTQYF; DNA: TGTGCCAGCTCACCACCGTCTCCCCGCACAGATACGCAGTATTTT
J: TRBJ1-5; D: -; V: TRBV25-1; size: once; CDR3: CASSPEGYQPQHF; DNA: TGTGCCAGCAGCCCGGAGGGTTATCAGCCCCAGCATTTT
J: TRBJ1-2; D: TRBD1; V: TRBV13; size: -; CDR3: CASSYDRADGYTF; DNA: TGTGCCAGCAGCTACGACAGGGCCGATGGCTACACCTTC
J: TRBJ2-1; D: -; V: TRBV4-1; size: -; CDR3: CASSQYQGPGNEQFF; DNA: TGCGCCAGCAGCCAATATCAGGGTCCCGGCAATGAGCAGTTCTTC
J: TRBJ1-6; D: -; V: TRBV5-1; size: -; CDR3: CASSLEDQGSSPLHF; DNA: TGCGCCAGCAGCCTGGAGGACCAAGGGAGTTCACCCCTCCACTTT